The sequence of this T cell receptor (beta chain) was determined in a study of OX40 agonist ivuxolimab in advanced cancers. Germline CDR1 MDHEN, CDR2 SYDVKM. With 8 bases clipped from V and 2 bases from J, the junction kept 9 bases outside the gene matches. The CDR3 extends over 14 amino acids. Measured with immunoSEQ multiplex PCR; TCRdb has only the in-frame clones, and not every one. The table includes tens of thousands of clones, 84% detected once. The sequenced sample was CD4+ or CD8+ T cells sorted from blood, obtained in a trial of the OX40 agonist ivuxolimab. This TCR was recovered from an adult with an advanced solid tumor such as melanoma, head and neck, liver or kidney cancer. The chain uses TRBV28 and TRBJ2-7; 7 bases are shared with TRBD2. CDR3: CASWGGDRAYEQYF. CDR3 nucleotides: TGTGCCAGCTGGGGGGGGGACCGCGCCTACGAGCAGTACTTC.